This T cell receptor (beta chain) was sequenced for a study of cytomegalovirus exposure and HLA in healthy donors (dated 2017 in TCRdb). Regarding the complete study: In an earlier analysis of roughly 500 of the donors, about 260 Gb of sequence data and 90 million to 120 million unique TCR beta sequences from 150 million to 200 million T cells were reported. Roughly 320 gigabases of sequencing data and about 92 million unique TCR sequences made up an early release that covered over 550 HLA-typed donors. Among the roughly 400 genotyped donors, under 90% belonged to the genetic ancestry cluster associated with self-reported Caucasian donors. The study was designed to test whether signatures of past pathogen exposure could be identified by cataloging public T cell receptors. The T cell repertoires of several hundred subjects were profiled by immunosequencing and related to cytomegalovirus serostatus. Along with the roughly 670-subject first cohort, a separate validation cohort of over a hundred different subjects was used. High-throughput TCR immunosequencing, statistical association of individual TCRs with disease status, and machine learning were combined to predict cytomegalovirus infection status. To study patterns of TCR occurrence, a later analysis re-analyzed previously published TCR beta repertoires from 666 donors and added high-resolution HLA genotyping. Rather than drawing on any new phenotypic data, the later analysis identified candidate immune exposures from TCR beta sequences and the way those sequences occurred across donors. An earlier analysis of approximately 500 of the donors applied high-throughput TCR beta sequencing to assess whether each TCR beta V gene segment acted as functional or pseudogenic. Alongside the repertoire data, information on donor age, sex, ethnicity and CMV serostatus was compiled. Genome-wide SNP genotypes for about 65% of the roughly 700 donors were used in a later genetic analysis, which treated that subset as a discovery cohort. All discovery cohort repertoires had been generated on a single sequencing platform. HLA typing covered class I and class II loci at four-digit resolution. Typing coverage differed by locus: A, B, C, DRB1 and DQB1 were typed in roughly 620-640 donors, DQA1 in about 560, DPA1 in some 570, and DPB1 in around 440. Roughly 5 DR-DQ haplotypes were handled as single units for association and clustering, since linkage in the cohort was strong. On average, roughly 200,000 unique TCR beta nucleotide sequences were sequenced per donor among 398 genotyped donors of the cohort, with around 19% of those sequences being non-productive.

CDR1 is given as SQVTM and CDR2 as ANQGSEA, both from the germline V gene. The germline V end is reduced by 2 bases and the J end by 15 bases; junction bases left unmatched: 19. Including cysteine and phenylalanine, the CDR3 has 16 amino acids. Only the CDR3 portion is preserved as DNA: 48 bases, with reading frame beginning at the first base. Receptor libraries were prepared by the immunoSEQ multiplex PCR assay. For the multiplex PCR, a mixture combining 60 forward primers for TCR Vbeta segments and 13 reverse primers for TCR Jbeta segments was used. The CDR3 region of rearranged TCR beta genes was amplified from genomic DNA with a multiplex PCR assay. On the Illumina HiSeq System, the amplified TCR beta libraries were sequenced as 87-base-pair reads. From the authors' description of their analysis: In a later analysis, tens of millions of unique TCR beta chains were counted across the 666 repertoires, and about 9.9 million of these chains were shared by at least two donors. Raw reads were error-corrected and collapsed into unique sequences by a nearest-neighbor algorithm in which closely related sequences were merged to remove PCR and sequencing errors. V, D and J gene segments were assigned by aligning CDR3 sequences to IMGT reference sequences. Each retained sequence needed at least a six-nucleotide match to both a V gene segment and a J gene segment. A rearrangement was called productive if the CDR3 had no stop codons and remained in frame with V and J, and every other rearrangement was called non-productive. CDR3 was defined by IMGT convention, running from the second conserved V-encoded cysteine to the conserved J-encoded phenylalanine. The earlier analysis of about 530 of the donors excluded any sequence lacking an unambiguous match to a single V gene segment. In an earlier analysis of 587 of the donors, V segments were called functional above 56.7% productive rearrangements and were called segregating when the between-donor standard deviation exceeded 5%. A statistical classification framework was built for diagnosing cytomegalovirus status from the catalog of TCR beta chain sequences. V and J gene assignment, in a later analysis, came from comparing TCR nucleotide sequences with IMGT/GENE-DB human TR gene sequences. The TCRdist pipeline was used in a later analysis to assign CDR3 sequences and most-parsimonious VDJ recombination scenarios. A later analysis defined each TCR beta chain by its CDR3 amino acid sequence plus V-gene family, and excluded reads lacking a unique V-gene family. To address suspected cross-contamination and a sequencing artifact, a later analysis removed over 500 highly shared, low-generation-probability nucleotide sequences. For each public chain, a later analysis derived a clonal expansion index from normalized ranks of inferred template counts within each repertoire. In a later analysis, generation probabilities were computed with a VDJ recombination model fitted to out-of-frame rearrangements, and the resulting probabilities were checked against IGoR. Hypergeometric tests were used in a later analysis to score TCR-TCR, TCR-HLA and TCR-CMV co-occurrence, with a repertoire-size bias correction applied to the TCR pairs. False discovery rates were estimated in a later analysis by permuting HLA or CMV assignments 20 times. A later analysis grouped co-occurring TCRs with DBSCAN, adding TCRdist sequence similarity when clustering within HLA-allele-positive subsets. Repertoires with fewer than 30,000 or more than 120,000 public chains were left out of co-occurrence clustering, as were a handful of repertoires with anomalous nucleotide sharing. In its TCRdb copy, this immuneACCESS table keeps in-frame sequences only and misses some clones. Where compared with another copy, unresolved V genes explain less than half of these, and the others have no known cause. V and J calls and clone size are copied from that table; D and trimming were computed from the DNA. The sample profile shows about 160,000 clones; roughly 80% of them were found once. The ten biggest clones cover about 1.6% of the sample.

Broad study findings and their caveats: Specific HLA alleles were associated with some 15,000 TCR beta sequences at a false discovery rate of 0.05 in a later analysis. A further reported finding was that TCR beta sequences accurately predicted the HLA-A and HLA-B alleles for most subjects in the first cohort. Compared with the roughly 710-donor mean, donors in an Asian-associated ancestry cluster had fewer N-insertions in productive TCRs, according to a later genetic analysis. While some public TCRs were present in many individuals, most TCR sequences turned up only very rarely across donors. When HLA alleles, especially DR and DQ, strongly co-occurred, attributing TCR associations to individual alleles was difficult. In both the original and validation cohorts, the classifier was reported to diagnose cytomegalovirus status with high specificity and sensitivity. V-gene and J-gene trimming of TCR beta chains was associated with a missense DCLRE1C variant in a later genetic analysis, and the association was replicated in an independent cohort. A cluster of highly shared sequence variants was judged likely to be a technical artifact of the sequencing pipeline. The only immune exposure information available for the cohort was CMV serostatus. In a later analysis, several top co-occurrence clusters were reported to appear linked to parvovirus B19, influenza, CMV and Epstein-Barr virus. According to a later analysis, most CMV-associated TCR beta chains appeared to be HLA-restricted, and the HLA associations seemed to be driven largely by CMV exposure. Linkage disequilibrium might explain the correlated functional status among segregating V segments, but an unknown experimental factor could not be excluded. Because the 87-base-pair reads could not distinguish some IMGT-functional V segments, including TRBV6-2 and TRBV6-3, those segments were excluded. Only TCR beta chains were sequenced in this cohort, and the absence of alpha or paired-chain data limited detectable features. The study gave a list of about 160 TCR beta chains associated with cytomegalovirus. An earlier analysis of 587 of the donors showed that most TCR beta V segments appeared in productive rearrangements either about 87% or about 30% of the time, which broadly matched IMGT annotations. Three of the identified cytomegalovirus-associated TCR beta chains were confirmed in vitro to be specific for cytomegalovirus antigens. It was suggested by the authors that the approach could potentially be generalized to other disease states and immunological phenotypes. Sequencing depth was assumed to be roughly uniform across donors in the presence/absence analyses, though that assumption may not hold. In a later analysis, HLA-associated TCR beta chains showed more clonal expansion and lower generation probabilities than non-associated chains that were equally common. In a later analysis, TCR association rates were found to vary across HLA loci, with the most associated TCRs seen for DRB1 alleles and the fewest for HLA-C alleles. Because HLA typing was missing for some donors at each locus, association tests included only the typed subset. Because counts were too low, some 17 rarely observed V segments, including chromosome 9 orphons, were left out of the earlier analysis of some 640 of the donors.

The cohort comprised around 690 healthy bone marrow donors. All cohort members were sampled while nominally healthy, although unrecorded immune exposures were likely present. The donor was CMV seropositive and belonged to the group of 250 to 350 seropositive cohort members. Each donor provided a peripheral blood sample, and peripheral blood mononuclear cells were used for TCR beta sequencing. Genomic DNA extraction from the blood cell samples was performed with the Qiagen DNeasy Blood Extraction Kit. As to this clone: Its antigen has not been determined. No base quality information exists; no much larger clone differs at one position.

Rearrangement joined TRBV29-1 to TRBJ2-1, with TRBD2 identical over 10 junction bases. The source material was PBMCs. This clonotype was sampled from a girl between 10 and 17 years old in good health and CMV-seropositive. The CDR3 amino acid sequence is: CSVETTGFVAGGLRFF. The DNA reads as follows: TGCAGCGTTGAAACTACTGGGTTTGTAGCGGGGGGCCTTCGGTTCTTC.